Each of the 5 T cell receptor beta chains below was sequenced from the same sample in a study of blood T cell repertoires in COVID-19. Measured with immunoSEQ multiplex PCR; TCRdb has only the in-frame clones, and not every one. The profile shows 150,000 or so clones, 80% of them singletons. The sequenced sample was PBMCs or T cells enriched from blood (not recorded which). These receptor sequences come from a woman aged 55 to 70 who had recovered from COVID-19.

The gene calls are TRBV6-5 and TRBJ2-7; no definite D call. Germline values: CDR1 MNHEY, CDR2 SVGAGI. V lost 6 bases and J lost 2, with 8 bases in between. The CDR3 extends over 12 amino acids. In DNA form, the CDR3 reads TGTGCCAGCAGCCTCCTTCCCTACGAGCAGTACTTC. This sequence encodes CASSLLPYEQYF.

The chain couples TRBV2 to TRBJ2-3; TRBD2 is a possible D gene (6 bases). The CDR3 is 16 residues long. Trimming took 6 bases from V and 3 from J, leaving 19 bases between them. Per the germline V gene, CDR1 is SNHLY and CDR2 is FYNNEI. The CDR3 region is CASSQRPAGSTDTQYF. The CDR3, as DNA: TGTGCCAGCAGCCAACGGCCTGCGGGGTCGACAGATACGCAGTATTTT.

The V and J genes are TRBV29-1 and TRBJ2-3; a possible D gene is TRBD2 (7 bases). The length of the CDR3 is 13 residues. Germline CDR1 reads SQVTM; CDR2 reads ANQGSEA. CDR3 sequence reads: CSDGGLGGDTQYF. DNA for the CDR3: TGCAGTGACGGGGGGCTGGGGGGAGATACGCAGTATTTT.

This rearrangement joins TRBV3-1 (or the pseudogene TRBV3-2) to TRBJ1-5, with a tentative D call TRBD1 (6 bases). The CDR3 has 14 residues. V lost 4 bases and J 3 bases, leaving 10 bases between the germline ends. Germline V gene data show CDR1 as LGHDT and CDR2 as YNNKEL (reference sequence). CDR3 region: CASSPDSPNQPQHF. The CDR3 DNA reads TGTGCCAGCAGCCCGGACAGCCCCAATCAGCCCCAGCATTTT.

The chain links TRBV6-5 to TRBJ1-1, with 10 positions matching TRBD1. The CDR3 spans 14 residues. Germline CDR1 and CDR2: MNHEY and SVGAGI. The ends lost 5 bases at V and 4 bases at J; junction bases unmatched: 4. CDR3 DNA: TGTGCCAGCAGTAATAGGGACAGGGGCACTGAAGCTTTCTTT. As protein: CASSNRDRGTEAFF.